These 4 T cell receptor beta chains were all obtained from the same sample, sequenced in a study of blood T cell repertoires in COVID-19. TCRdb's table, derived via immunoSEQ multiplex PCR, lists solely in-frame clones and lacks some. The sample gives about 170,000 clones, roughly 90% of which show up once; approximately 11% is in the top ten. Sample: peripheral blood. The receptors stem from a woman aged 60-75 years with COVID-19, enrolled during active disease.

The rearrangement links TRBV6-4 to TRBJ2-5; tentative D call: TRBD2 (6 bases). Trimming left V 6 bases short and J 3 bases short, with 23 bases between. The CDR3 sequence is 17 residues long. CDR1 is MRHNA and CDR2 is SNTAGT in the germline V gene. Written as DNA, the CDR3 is TGTGCCAGCAGAGGGACTTACCGCTACACCCTGAAAGAGACCCAGTACTTC. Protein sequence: CASRGTYRYTLKETQYF.

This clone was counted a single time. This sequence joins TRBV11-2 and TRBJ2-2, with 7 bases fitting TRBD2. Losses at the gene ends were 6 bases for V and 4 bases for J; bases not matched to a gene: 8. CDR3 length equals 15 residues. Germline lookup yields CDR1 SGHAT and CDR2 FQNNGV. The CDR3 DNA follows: TGTGCCAGCAGTCCCGCCGGGGGGAGCACCGGGGAGCTGTTTTTT. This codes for CASSPAGGSTGELFF.

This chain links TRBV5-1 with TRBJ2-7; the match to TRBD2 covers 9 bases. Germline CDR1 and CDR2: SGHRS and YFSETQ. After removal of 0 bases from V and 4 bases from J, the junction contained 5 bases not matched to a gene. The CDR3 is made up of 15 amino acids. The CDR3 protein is CASSLVAGGTYEQYF. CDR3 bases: TGCGCCAGCAGCTTGGTGGCGGGAGGGACTTACGAGCAGTACTTC.

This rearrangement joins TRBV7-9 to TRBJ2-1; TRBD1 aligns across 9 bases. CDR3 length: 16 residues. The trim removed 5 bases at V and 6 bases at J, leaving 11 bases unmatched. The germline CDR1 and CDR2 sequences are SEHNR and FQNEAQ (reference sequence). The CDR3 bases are TGTGCCAGCAGCCCGTCTCCGGGACAGGGCATCAATGAGCAGTTCTTC. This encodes CASSPSPGQGINEQFF.